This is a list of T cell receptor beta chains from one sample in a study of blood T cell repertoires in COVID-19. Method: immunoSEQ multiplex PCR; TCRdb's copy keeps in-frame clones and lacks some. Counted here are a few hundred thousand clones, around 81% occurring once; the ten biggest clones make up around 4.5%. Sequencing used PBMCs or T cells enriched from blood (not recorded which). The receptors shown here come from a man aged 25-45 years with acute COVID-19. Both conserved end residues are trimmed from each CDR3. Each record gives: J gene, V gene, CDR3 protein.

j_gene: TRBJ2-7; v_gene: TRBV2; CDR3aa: ARGGGSTLQQY
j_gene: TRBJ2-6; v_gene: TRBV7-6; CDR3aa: ASSLVTGGSSGANVLT
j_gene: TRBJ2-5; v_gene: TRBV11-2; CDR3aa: ASSLVGAETQY
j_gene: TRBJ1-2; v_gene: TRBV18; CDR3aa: ASSPPGDGYT
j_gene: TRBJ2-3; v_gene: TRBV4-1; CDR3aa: ASSREGGTDTQY
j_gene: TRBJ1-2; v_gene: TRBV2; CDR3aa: ASRTGQAANYGYT
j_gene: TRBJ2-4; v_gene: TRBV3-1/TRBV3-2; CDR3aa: ASSRGRYV
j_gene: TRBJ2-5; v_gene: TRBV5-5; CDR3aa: ASSLFGDFGETQY
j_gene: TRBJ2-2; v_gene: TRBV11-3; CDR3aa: ASSLDLRELF
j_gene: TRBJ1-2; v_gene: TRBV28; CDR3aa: ASNAGAWGYT
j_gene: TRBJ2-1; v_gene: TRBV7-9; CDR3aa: ASGTASNEQF
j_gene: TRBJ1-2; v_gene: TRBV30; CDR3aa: AWSVYRTFNYGYT
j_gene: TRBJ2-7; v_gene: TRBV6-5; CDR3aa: ASSYTTVGPYEQY
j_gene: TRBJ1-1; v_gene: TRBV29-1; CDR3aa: SVEVGRGRTEAF
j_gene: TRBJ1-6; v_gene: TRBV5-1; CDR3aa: ASSLGQGNNSPLH
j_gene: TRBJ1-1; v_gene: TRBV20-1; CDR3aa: SGTENTEAF
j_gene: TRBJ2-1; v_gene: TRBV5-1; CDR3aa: ASSPELPSYNEQF
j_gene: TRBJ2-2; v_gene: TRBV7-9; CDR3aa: ASSSGTRKEELF